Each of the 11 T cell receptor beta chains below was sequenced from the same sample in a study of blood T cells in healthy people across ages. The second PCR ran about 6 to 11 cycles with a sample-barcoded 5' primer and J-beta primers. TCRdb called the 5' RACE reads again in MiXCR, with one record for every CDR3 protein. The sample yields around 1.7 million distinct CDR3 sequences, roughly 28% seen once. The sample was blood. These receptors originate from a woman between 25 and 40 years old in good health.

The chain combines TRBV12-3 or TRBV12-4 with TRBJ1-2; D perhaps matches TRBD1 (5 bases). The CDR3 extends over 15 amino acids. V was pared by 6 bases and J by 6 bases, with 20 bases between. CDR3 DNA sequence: TGTGCCAGCAGCCATGACCCGGGACGGCCGAATGGCTACACCTTC. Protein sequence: CASSHDPGRPNGYTF.

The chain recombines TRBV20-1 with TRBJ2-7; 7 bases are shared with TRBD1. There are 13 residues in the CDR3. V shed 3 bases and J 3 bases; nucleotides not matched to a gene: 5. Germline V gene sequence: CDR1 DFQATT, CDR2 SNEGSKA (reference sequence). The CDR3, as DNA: TGCAGTGCTAGGGGGGACAGACGCTACGAGCAGTACTTC. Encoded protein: CSARGDRRYEQYF.

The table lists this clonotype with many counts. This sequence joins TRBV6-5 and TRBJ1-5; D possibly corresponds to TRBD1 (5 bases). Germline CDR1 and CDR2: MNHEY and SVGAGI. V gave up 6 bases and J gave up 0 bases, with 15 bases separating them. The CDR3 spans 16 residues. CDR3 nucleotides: TGTGCCAGCAGCCCGGCCCAACAGGCTAGCAATCAGCCCCAGCATTTT. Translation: CASSPAQQASNQPQHF.

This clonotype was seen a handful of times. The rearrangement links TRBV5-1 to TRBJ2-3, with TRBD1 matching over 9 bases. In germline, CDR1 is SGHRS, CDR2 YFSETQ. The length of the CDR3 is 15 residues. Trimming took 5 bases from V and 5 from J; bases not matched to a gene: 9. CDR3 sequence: CASRQGASGGDTQYF. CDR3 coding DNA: TGCGCCAGCAGACAGGGGGCGTCCGGGGGAGATACGCAGTATTTT.

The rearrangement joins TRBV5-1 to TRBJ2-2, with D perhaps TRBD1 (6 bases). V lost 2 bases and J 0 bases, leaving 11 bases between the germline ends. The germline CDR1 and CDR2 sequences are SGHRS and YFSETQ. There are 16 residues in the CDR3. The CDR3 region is CASSLETGANTGELFF. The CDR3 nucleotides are TGCGCCAGCAGCTTAGAGACAGGAGCGAACACCGGGGAGCTGTTTTTT. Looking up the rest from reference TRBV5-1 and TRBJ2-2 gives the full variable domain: KAGVTQTPRYLIKTRGQQVTLSCSPISGHRSVSWYQQTPGQGLQFLFEYFSETQRNKGNFPGRFSGRQFSNSRSEMNVSTLELGDSALYLCASSLETGANTGELFFGEGSRLTVL.

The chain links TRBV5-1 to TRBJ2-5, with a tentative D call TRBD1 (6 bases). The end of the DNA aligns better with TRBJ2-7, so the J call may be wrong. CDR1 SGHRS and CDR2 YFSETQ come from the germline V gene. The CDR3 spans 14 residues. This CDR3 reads CASSDTGMGYEQYF. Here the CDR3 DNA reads TGCGCCAGTTCCGATACAGGGATGGGCTACGAGCAGTACTTC.

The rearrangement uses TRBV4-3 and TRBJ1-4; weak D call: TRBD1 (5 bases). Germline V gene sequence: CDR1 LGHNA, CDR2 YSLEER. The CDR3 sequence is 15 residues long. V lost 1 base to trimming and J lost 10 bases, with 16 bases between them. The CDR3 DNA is TGCGCCAGCAGCCAAGTTCTTAGTGGGGCTGGAAAACTGTTTTTT. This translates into CASSQVLSGAGKLFF.

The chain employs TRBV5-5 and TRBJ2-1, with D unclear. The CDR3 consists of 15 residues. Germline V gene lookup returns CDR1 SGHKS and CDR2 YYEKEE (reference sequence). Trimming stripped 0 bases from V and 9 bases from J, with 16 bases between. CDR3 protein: CASSLVPGSAAEQFF. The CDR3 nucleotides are TGTGCCAGCAGCTTGGTTCCTGGCAGCGCGGCTGAGCAGTTCTTC.

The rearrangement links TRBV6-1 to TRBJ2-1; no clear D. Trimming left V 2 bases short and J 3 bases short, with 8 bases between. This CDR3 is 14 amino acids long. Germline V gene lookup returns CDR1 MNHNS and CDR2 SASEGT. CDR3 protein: CASSEPDFYNEQFF. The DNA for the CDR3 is TGTGCCAGCAGTGAACCGGATTTCTACAATGAGCAGTTCTTC.

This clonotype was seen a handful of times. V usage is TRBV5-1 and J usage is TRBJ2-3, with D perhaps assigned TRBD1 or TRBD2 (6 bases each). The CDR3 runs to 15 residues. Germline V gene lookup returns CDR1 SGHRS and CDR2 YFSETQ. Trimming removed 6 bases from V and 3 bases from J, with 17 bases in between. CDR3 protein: CASNRRGGFTDTQYF. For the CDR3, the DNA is TGCGCCAGCAACCGTAGAGGGGGGTTTACAGATACGCAGTATTTT.

The CDR3 region is CASSPGGGGSFYGYTF. CDR3 coding DNA: TGTGCCAGCAGCCCCGGGGGAGGGGGTTCTTTCTATGGCTACACCTTC. This chain uses TRBV7-2 with TRBJ1-2, with D possibly matching TRBD1 (6 bases). CDR1 SGHTA and CDR2 FQGNSA come from the germline V gene. The V and J ends lost 5 bases and 4 bases respectively, with 20 bases between them. This CDR3 has 16 amino acids. Drawing the rest from reference TRBV7-2 and TRBJ1-2, the complete variable domain is GAGVSQSPSNKVTEKGKDVELRCDPISGHTALYWYRQSLGQGLEFLIYFQGNSAPDKSGLPSDRFSAERTGGSVSTLTIQRTQQEDSAVYLCASSPGGGGSFYGYTFGSGTRLTVV.